This TCR beta chain came from a study of T cell repertoires in cytomegalovirus infection. About the study: Indicated by public TCR beta signatures were CMV infection and matching HLA type. Study-level points and caveats: What dominated the ex vivo response were HLA-C-restricted CMV-specific TCR beta clonotypes.

TCRdb fed the reads into MiXCR, producing one record per CDR3 protein. The sample has more than 500,000 distinct CDR3 sequences; approximately 16% are singletons. Only a few counts were recorded for this clonotype. Its antigen is unknown. The length of the CDR3 is 15 residues. From germline, CDR1 is MGHDK and CDR2 SYGVNS. V lost 6 bases to trimming and J lost 8 bases, with 20 bases between them. The material sequenced was CD8+ T cells from PBMCs. The receptor comes from a human donor in good health (CMV status not recorded). Some clones in this sample may be carry-over from other donors' samples. V and J are TRBV25-1 and TRBJ2-1; possible D gene TRBD1, 5 bases. The CDR3 DNA reads as TGTGCCAGCAGCTCCTTCGGGCAGGGTCTCGATGAGCAGTTCTTC. Translating gives CASSSFGQGLDEQFF.